Below, 4 T cell receptor beta chains from the same sample are listed, as sequenced in a study of blood T cells in healthy people across ages. The authors ran a second PCR of roughly 6 to 12 cycles using a sample-barcoded 5' primer and a J-beta primer mix. TCRdb ran MiXCR on the 5' RACE reads and lists one entry per CDR3 protein. The profile shows 780,000 or so distinct CDR3 sequences, approximately 25% of them singletons. Separately, the same data were catalogued under a study of T cells of mothers and their children.

Specimen: blood. These receptor sequences come from a boy under 18 in good health.

This rearrangement joins TRBV21-1 to TRBJ1-2; the DNA was not compared with TRBD1, the D call given in the table. TRBV21-1 is a pseudogene segment. The CDR3 is 13 residues long. The CDR3 loop reads CASAERGGAGYTF. For the CDR3, the DNA is TGTGCCAGCGCCGAGCGGGGCGGGGCTGGCTACACCTTC.

The chain couples TRBV28 to TRBJ2-1; 7 nucleotides line up with TRBD2. V dropped 5 bases and J dropped 1; count of bases not matched to a gene: 8. This CDR3 has 16 residues. Germline V gives CDR1 MDHEN, CDR2 SYDVKM. The CDR3 reads CASSDLGGTSYNEQFF. CDR3 in DNA: TGTGCCAGCAGTGACCTCGGGGGGACGTCCTACAATGAGCAGTTCTTC.

This clonotype was counted between two and nine times. DNA of the CDR3: TGCGCCAGCCGCTGGACACCGAACACCGGGGAGCTGTTTTTT. This translates into CASRWTPNTGELFF. This chain connects TRBV4-3 to TRBJ2-2; possibly TRBD1 for D (5 bases). CDR1 is LGHNA, CDR2 YSLEER, per germline. Trimming stripped 8 bases from V and 0 bases from J, with 10 bases between. The CDR3 covers 14 residues.

A few counts support this clonotype. This chain uses TRBV6-2 or TRBV6-3 with TRBJ1-1, with D possibly being TRBD1 (5 bases). V lost 6 bases and J 1 base, leaving 9 bases between the germline ends. The CDR3 sequence is 13 residues long. The germline CDR1 and CDR2 sequences are MNHEY and SVGEGT. This CDR3 reads CASSGTENTEAFF. Here the CDR3 DNA reads TGTGCCAGCAGCGGGACTGAGAACACTGAAGCTTTCTTT.